What follows is one T cell receptor (beta chain) and its context. Its target is unknown. This specimen belongs to a study of Ad26.COV2.S vaccination and SARS-CoV-2 variants. Sequencing was performed with immunoSEQ multiplex PCR; in TCRdb, only in-frame clones are kept and a portion is missing. The table shows about half a million clones, with roughly nine tenths occurring only once. V shed 1 base and J shed 0 bases, with 5 bases lying between them. CDR1 MNHNY and CDR2 SVGAGI come from the germline V gene (reference sequence). CDR3 length: 14 residues. General study points: Spike-specific CD8+ and CD4+ T cell responses reportedly showed substantial breadth after vaccination.

As to treatment: roughly 20 received Ad26.COV2.S at low or high dose, single or two shots; a few received placebo; per-sample allocation not given. Specimens were obtained on day 63 following the first vaccine or placebo injection. Sequencing was performed on peripheral blood, taken in a trial of Ad26.COV2.S vaccine versus placebo. The sequence was collected from a person aged 18-65 years who received the Ad26.COV2.S COVID-19 vaccine or a placebo. The rearrangement joins TRBV6-6 to TRBJ2-3; no firm D call. The CDR3 DNA reads TGTGCCAGCAGTTACTGGGTTAGCACAGATACGCAGTATTTT. Amino acids: CASSYWVSTDTQYF.